The clone carrying this T cell receptor (beta chain) was counted many times. These data originate in a study of spatial heterogeneity in lung cancer. TCRdb used MiXCR to reprocess the 5' RACE reads, holding one entry per CDR3 protein. The table records about 23,000 distinct CDR3 sequences, less than 5.5% of them present only once. Described time point: sample taken at primary tumor resection. In each case, whole RNA from tumor, nontumor lung or frozen PBMC was sequenced unsorted. Untreated early-stage non-small cell lung cancer patients, approximately 76 in total, were the donors. This CDR3 region has 16 residues. Germline CDR1 reads MNHNS; CDR2 reads SASEGT. Germline trimming cut 3 bases from V and 7 bases from J; bases unmatched to any gene: 8.

Specimen: PBMCs, collected at surgery. The clonotype was recovered from a male donor with early-stage non-small cell lung cancer. The chain recombines TRBV6-1 with TRBJ2-7; 14 bases are a match to TRBD2. The CDR3: CASSETGTSGSIEQYF. The CDR3 DNA is TGTGCCAGCAGTGAGACAGGGACTAGCGGGAGTATAGAGCAGTACTTC.